This T cell receptor (beta chain) was sequenced for a study of blood T cells in healthy people across ages. CDR3 length equals 16 residues. Germline V gene sequence: CDR1 SEHNR, CDR2 FQNEAQ (reference sequence). The V and J ends lost 5 bases and 0 bases respectively, with 15 bases between them. This clonotype appeared once. Combining a sample-barcoded 5' primer with a J-beta primer mix, a second PCR ran for 7 to 11 cycles. TCRdb reprocessed the 5' RACE reads via MiXCR and lists one record per CDR3 protein. The sample consists of 730,000 or so distinct CDR3 sequences, 43% of them appearing once. The source is an older woman in good health. V is TRBV7-9 and J is TRBJ2-3; a possible D gene is TRBD2 (6 bases). The specimen was blood. The CDR3 DNA follows: TGTGCCAGCAGCCACCTCGGACGGGAGAGCACAGATACGCAGTATTTT. It translates to CASSHLGRESTDTQYF.